This T cell receptor beta chain was observed in a study of T cell responses to AZD1222 COVID-19 vaccine. For the study at large: Whether given at about 4 or about 12 weeks, second doses were pooled.

The protocol was immunoSEQ multiplex PCR, while the TCRdb copy is restricted to in-frame clones and leaves out a portion. Among 100,000 to 150,000 clones listed, 91% were seen once. Trimming removed 0 bases from V and 2 bases from J, with 10 bases in between. This CDR3 is built from 15 residues. Germline CDR1 is LNHDA and CDR2 is SQIVND (reference sequence). Findings and caveats of the study: The study found vaccine-associated CD4 TCRs spanning spike, dominant at 160-218 and 743-854. Donors were mostly white British, more females; clonal diversity possibly underestimated.

Details on this clone: Its target is not known.

The material sequenced was peripheral blood, taken on day 0 of AZD1222 vaccination. The receptor's source is an adult in good health. The chain is built from TRBV19 and TRBJ1-2, with D hard to call. In DNA form, the CDR3 reads TGTGCCAGTAGTATAGATCGAAGGTTAAACTATGGCTACACCTTC. Translating gives CASSIDRRLNYGYTF.